This passage covers 15 T cell receptor beta chains from one sample sequenced in a study of Ad26.COV2.S vaccination and SARS-CoV-2 variants. Treatment meaning: 15 to 20 received Ad26.COV2.S at low or high dose, single or two shots; 5 received placebo; per-sample allocation not given. Sampling took place 63 days after the first vaccine or placebo injection. TCRdb's table, derived via immunoSEQ multiplex PCR, lists solely in-frame clones and lacks some. Of 350,000 to 550,000 clones listed, roughly nine tenths were seen once; the top ten hold roughly 2.5%. The sequenced sample was peripheral blood, obtained in a trial of Ad26.COV2.S vaccine versus placebo. The receptors come from a person aged 18 to 59 who received the Ad26.COV2.S COVID-19 vaccine or a placebo.

The gene calls are TRBV7-2 and TRBJ2-6, with D perhaps TRBD2 (6 bases). In germline, CDR1 is SGHTA, CDR2 FQGNSA. The CDR3 runs to 15 residues. Trimming left V 2 bases short and J 3 bases short, with 8 bases between. The CDR3 nucleotides are TGTGCCAGCAGCTTACGGGGGAGTGGGGCCAACGTCCTGACTTTC. It is translated as CASSLRGSGANVLTF.

This sequence joins TRBV13 and TRBJ1-1; D unclear. CDR3 length equals 13 residues. Trimming stripped 8 bases from V and 5 bases from J, with 15 bases between. The V gene's germline CDR1 is PRHDT and CDR2 FYEKMQ (reference sequence). The CDR3 reads CASPPPTGTEAFF. The DNA of the CDR3 is TGTGCCAGCCCCCCCCCTACTGGTACTGAAGCTTTCTTT.

The J gene is TRBJ2-5, the V gene TRBV27; TRBD1 matches at 7 bases. The CDR3 spans 15 residues. The V gene's germline CDR1 is MNHEY and CDR2 SMNVEV (reference sequence). After removal of 5 bases from V and 1 base from J, the junction contained 7 bases not matched to a gene. The CDR3 DNA reads as TGTGCCAGCAGTCCCCGGGACAGCGTCCAAGAGACCCAGTACTTC. Translating gives CASSPRDSVQETQYF.

The chain links TRBV15 to TRBJ1-5, with D perhaps TRBD1 (6 bases). Germline V lookup: CDR1 LNHNV, CDR2 YYDKDF (reference sequence). V was clipped by 8 bases and J by 3 bases, with 11 bases between them. There are 13 residues in the CDR3. The CDR3 region has the DNA TGTGCCACCTCGACAGGAAACAATCAGCCCCAGCATTTT. Translating it yields CATSTGNNQPQHF. The whole variable domain, filled in from reference TRBV15 and TRBJ1-5, reads DAMVIQNPRYQVTQFGKPVTLSCSQTLNHNVMYWYQQKSSQAPKLLFHYYDKDFNNEADTPDNFQSRRPNTSFCFLDIRSPGLGDTAMYLCATSTGNNQPQHFGDGTRLSIL.

The chain links TRBV2 to TRBJ1-2, with D uncertain. V was trimmed by 8 bases and J by 4 bases, leaving 23 bases between them. The CDR3 has 16 amino acids. Germline V CDR1 and CDR2: SNHLY, FYNNEI. In DNA, the CDR3 is TGTGCCAGCTCACGCGTGGCTACCACCCCACCCTATGGCTACACCTTC. It specifies CASSRVATTPPYGYTF.

The chain has TRBV28 and TRBJ1-1; D might be TRBD1 (6 bases). Germline V gene lookup returns CDR1 MDHEN and CDR2 SYDVKM. The CDR3 sequence is 16 residues long. Trimming pared 3 bases from V and 3 bases from J, leaving 17 bases between. The CDR3 spells CASSLEGGAGDTEAFF. CDR3 nucleotides: TGTGCCAGCAGTTTGGAGGGGGGCGCAGGTGACACTGAAGCTTTCTTT.

Turning to this clone: Within the sample, other DNA sequences also encode this same CDR3. This chain uses TRBV15 with TRBJ1-1, with a weak D call TRBD1 (5 bases). CDR1 and CDR2 (germline): LNHNV, YYDKDF (reference sequence). CDR3 size: 13 residues. V was pared by 0 bases and J by 4 bases, with 6 bases between. CDR3 sequence: CATSRDRGTEAFF. The CDR3 DNA is TGTGCCACCAGCAGAGATAGGGGCACTGAAGCTTTCTTT.

This clone was seen a single time. The chain combines TRBV7-3 with TRBJ2-1, with TRBD1 matching over 8 bases. V was pared by 5 bases and J by 10 bases, with 7 bases of the junction left unmatched. This CDR3 has 13 amino acids. Germline V lookup: CDR1 SGHTA, CDR2 FQGTGA. CDR3 protein: CASSPLRGREQFF. As DNA, the CDR3 is TGTGCCAGCAGCCCACTCAGGGGGCGAGAGCAGTTCTTC.

J is TRBJ2-6 and V is TRBV6-1; D remains unclear. This CDR3 has 16 residues. V lost 4 bases and J lost 0, with 10 bases in between. Germline V gene data show CDR1 as MNHNS and CDR2 as SASEGT. CDR3 loop: CASSGRVYSGANVLTF. The CDR3 DNA reads as TGTGCCAGCAGTGGACGGGTATACTCTGGGGCCAACGTCCTGACTTTC.

V is TRBV6-1 and J is TRBJ2-7; D remains unclear. The germline gives CDR1 MNHNS, CDR2 SASEGT. Trimming left V 5 bases short and J 6 bases short, with 14 bases between. The CDR3 totals 13 residues. CDR3 DNA: TGTGCCAGCAGTCCTTTGCGCGCCTTCGAGCAGTACGTC. The encoded protein is CASSPLRAFEQYV.

The chain couples TRBV4-1 to TRBJ2-3, with 13 bases that match TRBD2. In germline, CDR1 is MGHRA, CDR2 YSYEKL. Germline trimming cut 4 bases from V and 6 bases from J; bases unmatched to any gene: 10. This CDR3 region has 17 residues. The CDR3 nucleotides read TGCGCCAGCAGCCCCGCCCGGACTAGCGGGAGCGGGGATACGCAGTATTTT. This translates into CASSPARTSGSGDTQYF.

The genes are TRBV5-8 and TRBJ2-7; D is perhaps TRBD1 (5 bases). The CDR3 has 13 amino acids. Trimming pared 4 bases from V and 9 bases from J, leaving 17 bases between. Germline CDR1 and CDR2: SGHTS and YDEGEE. The CDR3 DNA follows: TGTGCCAGCAGCAAGGGGTCTCCCTTGGGGCAGTACTTC. It yields the protein CASSKGSPLGQYF.

The V and J genes are TRBV6-5 and TRBJ2-1; D remains unclear. The germline V gene has CDR1 MNHEY and CDR2 SVGAGI. V was clipped by 2 bases and J by 0 bases, with 11 bases between them. The CDR3 loop spans 16 amino acids. The CDR3 DNA sequence: TGTGCCAGCAGTTACGCGGTCCCGTACTCCTACAATGAGCAGTTCTTC. Translated, it gives CASSYAVPYSYNEQFF.

This sequence joins TRBV4-3 and TRBJ1-2; TRBD1 aligns across 12 bases. The CDR3 consists of 17 residues. Germline V gene sequence: CDR1 LGHNA, CDR2 YSLEER. The trim removed 2 bases at V and 3 bases at J, leaving 7 bases unmatched. The CDR3 spells CASSQSGQGALDYGYTF. The CDR3 DNA is TGCGCCAGCAGCCAATCGGGACAGGGGGCCTTGGACTATGGCTACACCTTC.

V gene TRBV28 combines with J gene TRBJ2-1; no clear D. The CDR3 covers 13 residues. Germline CDR1 is MDHEN and CDR2 is SYDVKM. Trimming removed 5 bases at V and 9 bases at J, with 14 bases between. DNA for the CDR3: TGTGCCAGCAGTACCCCGTCGGGTAGTGAGCAGTTCTTC. It codes for CASSTPSGSEQFF.